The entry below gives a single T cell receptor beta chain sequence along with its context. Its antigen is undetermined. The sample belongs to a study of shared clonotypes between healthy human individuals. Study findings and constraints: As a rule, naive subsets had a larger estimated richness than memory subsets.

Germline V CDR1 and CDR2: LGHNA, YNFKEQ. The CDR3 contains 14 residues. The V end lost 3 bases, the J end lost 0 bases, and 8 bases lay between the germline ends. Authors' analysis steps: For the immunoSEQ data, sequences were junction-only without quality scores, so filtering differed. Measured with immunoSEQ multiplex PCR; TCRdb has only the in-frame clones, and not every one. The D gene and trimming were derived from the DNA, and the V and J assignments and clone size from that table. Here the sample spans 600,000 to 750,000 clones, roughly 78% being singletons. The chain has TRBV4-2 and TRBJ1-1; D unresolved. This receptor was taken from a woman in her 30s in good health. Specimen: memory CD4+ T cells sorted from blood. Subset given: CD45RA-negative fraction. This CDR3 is CASSQDPLNTEAFF. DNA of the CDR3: TGTGCCAGCAGCCAGGATCCATTGAACACTGAAGCTTTCTTT.